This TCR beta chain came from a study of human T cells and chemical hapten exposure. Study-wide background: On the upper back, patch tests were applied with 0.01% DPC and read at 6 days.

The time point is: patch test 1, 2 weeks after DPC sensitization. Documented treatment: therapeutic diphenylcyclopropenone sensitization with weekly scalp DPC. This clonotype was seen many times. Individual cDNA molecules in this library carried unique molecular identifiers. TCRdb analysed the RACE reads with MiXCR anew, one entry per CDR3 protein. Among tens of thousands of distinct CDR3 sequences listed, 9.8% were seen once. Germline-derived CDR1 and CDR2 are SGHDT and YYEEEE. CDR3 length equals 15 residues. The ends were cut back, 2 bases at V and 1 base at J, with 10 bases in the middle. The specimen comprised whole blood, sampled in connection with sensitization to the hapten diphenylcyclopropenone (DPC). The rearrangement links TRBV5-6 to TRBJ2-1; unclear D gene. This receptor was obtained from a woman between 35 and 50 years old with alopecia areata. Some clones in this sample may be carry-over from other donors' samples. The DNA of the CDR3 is TGTGCCAGCAGCTTAGGGTTGGGTTCCTACAATGAGCAGTTCTTC. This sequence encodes CASSLGLGSYNEQFF.